Presented here are 21 T cell receptor beta chains from one specimen sequenced in a study of T cell changes during pregnancy in multiple sclerosis. Generated by immunoSEQ multiplex PCR, the TCRdb table keeps only in-frame clones and is missing some. The table lists 30,000 to 35,000 clones, roughly 90% of them singletons. The sample in question was CD8+ T cells from peripheral blood mononuclear cells, obtained after pregnancy. These TCRs come from a female donor with multiple sclerosis, enrolled in a pregnancy study.

V usage is TRBV13 and J usage is TRBJ1-3, with TRBD1 as a possible D gene (5 bases). Deletions cut 2 bases from V and 8 bases from J, with 16 bases between. The CDR3 extends over 15 amino acids. In germline, CDR1 is PRHDT, CDR2 FYEKMQ (reference sequence). In nucleotides, the CDR3 is TGTGCCAGCAGCTTATCGCAGGGTGATTGGTACACCATATATTTT. It codes for CASSLSQGDWYTIYF.

The rearrangement links TRBV6-1 to TRBJ2-3; 10 nucleotides match TRBD2. This CDR3 is built from 17 residues. V was pared by 2 bases and J by 4 bases, with 9 bases of the junction left unmatched. CDR1 and CDR2 (germline): MNHNS, SASEGT. CDR3 residues: CASSESISGGASDTQYF. The CDR3 DNA follows: TGTGCCAGCAGTGAATCGATAAGCGGGGGGGCCTCAGATACGCAGTATTTT.

This sequence joins TRBV29-1 and TRBJ2-1, with TRBD1 identical over 7 bases. Trimming at V came to 7 bases and at J to 3 bases, leaving 9 bases not matched to a gene. This CDR3 is 14 amino acids long. The germline V gene has CDR1 SQVTM and CDR2 ANQGSEA. CDR3 coding DNA: TGCAGCGCCGCGGGCGACAGGGACTACAATGAGCAGTTCTTC. This gives the protein CSAAGDRDYNEQFF.

The rearrangement uses TRBV27 and TRBJ1-5; D might be TRBD1 (6 bases). Trimming took off 4 bases at V and 4 bases at J, with 11 bases between the two ends. CDR1 is MNHEY, CDR2 SMNVEV, per germline (reference sequence). The CDR3 runs 14 residues. The CDR3 DNA reads TGTGCCAGCAGTTCCCGGACAGCTAATCAGCCCCAGCATTTT. Protein: CASSSRTANQPQHF.

V usage is TRBV4-2 and J usage is TRBJ1-4, with D unclear. Germline assignment: CDR1 LGHNA and CDR2 YNFKEQ. Trimming removed 6 bases from V and 8 bases from J, with 7 bases in between. The CDR3 loop spans 11 amino acids. The CDR3 bases are TGTGCCAGCAGGGAGGCAGAAAAACTGTTTTTT. Translation gives CASREAEKLFF.

This clone has a single count. The chain combines TRBV6-5 with TRBJ1-1, with no clear D. Germline values: CDR1 MNHEY, CDR2 SVGAGI. The CDR3 spans 15 residues. The V end lost 4 bases, the J end lost 6 bases, and 18 bases lay between the germline ends. The CDR3 DNA sequence: TGTGCCAGCAGTTCCCCCGGACTGGGAGGCTCTGAAGCTTTCTTT. It translates to CASSSPGLGGSEAFF.

This rearrangement joins TRBV6-1 to TRBJ1-6; no clear D gene. The V end was cut by 1 base, the J end by 11 bases, with 12 bases between. Germline V CDR1 and CDR2: MNHNS, SASEGT. This CDR3 has 14 amino acids. The CDR3 region is CASSEDPVSPPLHF. In DNA, the CDR3 is TGTGCCAGCAGTGAAGATCCGGTCTCGCCACCCCTCCACTTT.

The V and J genes are TRBV15 and TRBJ2-7; 8 nucleotides line up with TRBD1. Germline V lookup: CDR1 LNHNV, CDR2 YYDKDF (reference sequence). J was trimmed by 2 bases and V by 2 bases; bases with no gene match: 5. The CDR3 extends over 15 amino acids. The CDR3 bases are TGTGCCACCAGCAGACTGGTACAGGGGGCCTACGAGCAGTACTTC. Protein product: CATSRLVQGAYEQYF.

This clone appeared a single time. The genes are TRBV9 and TRBJ1-1; 7 positions match TRBD1. CDR1 and CDR2 (germline): SGDLS, YYNGEE. V trimming: 4 bases; J trimming: 0 bases; junction bases outside the gene matches: 12. The CDR3 sequence is 17 residues long. CDR3 sequence: CASSRGTTGVMNTEAFF. CDR3 coding DNA: TGTGCCAGCAGCCGAGGGACAACAGGGGTCATGAACACTGAAGCTTTCTTT.

This chain joins TRBV6-5 and TRBJ1-4; D might be TRBD1 (5 bases). The CDR3 is 15 amino acids. CDR1 MNHEY and CDR2 SVGAGI come from the germline V gene. V was clipped by 4 bases and J by 6 bases, with 15 bases between them. The CDR3: CASSSPRGPDEKLFF. CDR3 in DNA: TGTGCCAGCAGTTCCCCAAGGGGCCCGGATGAAAAACTGTTTTTT.

This chain joins TRBV9 and TRBJ2-5; possibly TRBD2 for D (5 bases). Trimming left V 3 bases short and J 3 bases short, with 6 bases between. This CDR3 spans 12 amino acids. Germline CDR1 is SGDLS and CDR2 is YYNGEE. The CDR3, as DNA: TGTGCCAGCAGCGGAGCGGAAGAGACCCAGTACTTC. Translated: CASSGAEETQYF.

CDR3 residues: CASTSRQDRALNTIYF. The DNA for the CDR3 is TGTGCCAGTACATCCCGACAGGACAGGGCATTAAACACCATATATTTT. The rearrangement uses TRBV19 and TRBJ1-3; TRBD1 agrees at 8 bases. Germline trimming cut 7 bases from V and 6 bases from J; bases unmatched to any gene: 14. Germline assignment: CDR1 LNHDA and CDR2 SQIVND (reference sequence). The CDR3 is 16 amino acids.

V and J are TRBV13 and TRBJ2-3, with TRBD2 identical over 8 bases. The V gene's germline CDR1 is PRHDT and CDR2 FYEKMQ (reference sequence). CDR3 length: 15 amino acids. Trimming took 4 bases from V and 4 from J; bases not matched to a gene: 7. The CDR3 coding sequence is TGTGCCAGCAGCTCCCCTACGGGGGGGGCAGATACGCAGTATTTT. Amino acid sequence: CASSSPTGGADTQYF. Using reference TRBV13 and TRBJ2-3 for the parts outside the CDR3, the full variable domain is AAGVIQSPRHLIKEKRETATLKCYPIPRHDTVYWYQQGPGQDPQFLISFYEKMQSDKGSIPDRFSAQQFSDYHSELNMSSLELGDSALYFCASSSPTGGADTQYFGPGTRLTVL.

The chain combines TRBV9 with TRBJ1-2, with 7 bases aligning to TRBD1. CDR1 SGDLS and CDR2 YYNGEE come from the germline V gene. The CDR3 is 13 residues long. V shed 5 bases, J shed 8 bases, and the junction held 9 bases outside the gene matches. The CDR3 is CASRETGEEGYTF. The CDR3 DNA follows: TGTGCCAGCAGGGAAACAGGGGAAGAGGGCTACACCTTC.

This chain uses TRBV7-8 with TRBJ1-1, with 8 bases aligning to TRBD1. CDR1 and CDR2 (germline): SGHVS, FQNEAQ. V gave up 5 bases and J gave up 6 bases; unmatched junction bases: 11. The CDR3 consists of 15 residues. CDR3 nucleotide sequence: TGTGCCAGCAGCCACCGCAGGGGGCTCGATCCTGAAGCTTTCTTT. Amino acids: CASSHRRGLDPEAFF.

This clone was seen a few times. This chain links TRBV4-2 with TRBJ1-2; D is perhaps TRBD1 (5 bases). Per the germline V gene, CDR1 is LGHNA and CDR2 is YNFKEQ. The CDR3 totals 17 residues. The V end was cut by 0 bases, the J end by 4 bases, with 18 bases between. The CDR3 sequence is CASSQEGTATDSYGYTF. CDR3 DNA sequence: TGTGCCAGCAGCCAAGAGGGGACTGCCACAGATAGCTATGGCTACACCTTC.

V and J are TRBV7-9 and TRBJ1-1, with a possible D match to TRBD1 (6 bases). The germline V and J ends were trimmed by 5 bases and 5 bases, with 9 bases remaining between them. The CDR3 totals 12 residues. CDR1 and CDR2 (germline): SEHNR, FQNEAQ (reference sequence). CDR3 in amino acids: CASSPQGTEAFF. The DNA for the CDR3 is TGTGCCAGCAGCCCACAGGGAACTGAAGCTTTCTTT. The entire variable domain, with the rest obtained from reference TRBV7-9 and TRBJ1-1, is as follows: DTGVSQNPRHKITKRGQNVTFRCDPISEHNRLYWYRQTLGQGPEFLTYFQNEAQLEKSRLLSDRFSAERPKGSFSTLEIQRTEQGDSAMYLCASSPQGTEAFFGQGTRLTVV.

This clone was observed once. The gene calls are TRBV21-1 and TRBJ2-3; TRBD2 is the table's D call and was not checked against the DNA. TRBV21-1 is marked as a pseudogene. The CDR3 covers 17 residues. CDR3 DNA: TGTGCCAGCAGCAAATTTCTGGGGGGGGGCTTTACAGATACGCAGTATTTT. Encoded protein: CASSKFLGGGFTDTQYF.

This clone was detected a few times. The CDR3: CASSEGSGGALDTQYF. Here the CDR3 DNA reads TGTGCCAGCAGTGAAGGTAGCGGGGGGGCCCTGGATACGCAGTATTTT. V usage is TRBV6-1 and J usage is TRBJ2-3; 11 bases match TRBD2. Trimming cost V 1 base and J 6 bases; bases outside gene matches: 6. The CDR3 loop spans 16 amino acids. In germline, CDR1 is MNHNS, CDR2 SASEGT.

The chain employs TRBV6-5 and TRBJ1-1, with 10 bases fitting TRBD1. Germline V gives CDR1 MNHEY, CDR2 SVGAGI. CDR3 length: 14 residues. The ends lost 4 bases at V and 11 bases at J; junction bases unmatched: 10. Here the CDR3 reads CASSSRDRGNEAFF. DNA of the CDR3: TGTGCCAGCAGTTCACGGGACAGGGGAAATGAGGCTTTCTTT.

This rearrangement joins TRBV7-2 to TRBJ2-3; D is undetermined. CDR1 is SGHTA and CDR2 is FQGNSA in the germline V gene. V was pared by 3 bases and J by 4 bases, with 11 bases between. CDR3 length: 14 amino acids. In DNA form, the CDR3 reads TGTGCCAGCAGCTTCGTCCCACACCCAGATACGCAGTATTTT. Its protein is CASSFVPHPDTQYF.